These T cell receptor beta chains were read from a single sample in a study of T cell responses to AZD1222 COVID-19 vaccine. Profiling relied on immunoSEQ multiplex PCR, and the TCRdb table lists in-frame clones only, not all of them. The data contain tens of thousands of clones, more than 75% of them singletons. The material was peripheral blood, obtained on day 0 of AZD1222 vaccination. All receptors derive from an adult in good health. The CDR3 runs from the conserved cysteine through the conserved F or W. The D gene is left open where the match is weak. Size tells how often a clone was seen (once, few, many) or the class of an expanded clone, and some rows leave it out.

TRBJ2-1	NA	TRBD2	TRBV9	TGTGCCAGCAGCGTAGGGGGACTAGCGGGAGCTTACAATGAGCAGTTCTTC	CASSVGGLAGAYNEQFF
TRBJ2-7	NA	NA	TRBV5-4	TGTGCCAGCAGCTTGTGGGGGCGGGACGAGCAGTACTTC	CASSLWGRDEQYF
TRBJ2-7	NA	NA	TRBV6-5	TGTGCCAGCAGTTTGCGACAGGTCTACGAGCAGTACTTC	CASSLRQVYEQYF
TRBJ2-7	NA	NA	TRBV7-8	TGTGCCAGCAAACCAAGGGCGCCGGGGGAGCAGTACTTC	CASKPRAPGEQYF
TRBJ1-4	NA	NA	TRBV3-1/TRBV3-2	TGTGCCAGCAGCCTACAGGGTTTGGATGAAAAACTGTTTTTT	CASSLQGLDEKLFF
TRBJ1-1	NA	NA	TRBV7-8	TGTGCCAGCAGCCCCCTGGCGGGAAGTACGGCGGGCTTT	CASSPLAGSTAGF
TRBJ2-3	NA	NA	TRBV7-9	TGTGCCAGCAGCTTAGTCGGGGGACCCACAGATACGCAGTATTTT	CASSLVGGPTDTQYF
TRBJ1-2	NA	TRBD1	TRBV5-1	TGCGCCAGCAGCTTGGAGGACAGGGCGGGCAATGGCTACACCTTC	CASSLEDRAGNGYTF
TRBJ2-2	NA	NA	TRBV5-1	TGCGCCAGCACCTTTACGGGAGTTCAGACCGGGGAGCTGTTTTTT	CASTFTGVQTGELFF
TRBJ2-3	NA	TRBD2	TRBV3-1/TRBV3-2	TGTGCCAGCAGCCAAGACCTAGCGGGATATACGCAGTATTTT	CASSQDLAGYTQYF
TRBJ1-1	NA	NA	TRBV10-1	TGCGCCAGCAGTGAGGGCGGCCTGAACACTGAAGCTTTCTTT	CASSEGGLNTEAFF
TRBJ1-5	NA	TRBD1	TRBV19	TGTGCCAGTAGCTTAAACGACAGGGCCGATCAGCCCCAGCATTTT	CASSLNDRADQPQHF
TRBJ1-4	NA	NA	TRBV12-3/TRBV12-4	TGTGCCAGCAGTTTCGGGACCCCTGAAAAACTGTTTTTT	CASSFGTPEKLFF
TRBJ2-2	NA	TRBD1	TRBV7-2	TGTGCCAGCAGCTTAGAAGGGGGCTTCGCCGGGGAGCTGTTTTTT	CASSLEGGFAGELFF
TRBJ2-7	NA	NA	TRBV5-1	TGCGCCAGCAGCAAGGTGGGGAAAGGGCAGGGCGACGAGCAGTACTTC	CASSKVGKGQGDEQYF
TRBJ1-5	once	NA	TRBV11-2	TGTGCCAGCAGCTTAGATCAGCATCAGCCCCAGCATTTT	CASSLDQHQPQHF
TRBJ2-6	NA	TRBD1	TRBV6-6	TGTGCCAGCAGTCGACAGGGGACTCTCGGTGGGGCCAACGTCCTGACTTTC	CASSRQGTLGGANVLTF
TRBJ2-7	NA	TRBD1	TRBV25-1	TGTGCCAGCAGTCTGGACAGGAGATACGAGCAGTACTTC	CASSLDRRYEQYF
TRBJ2-7	NA	TRBD1	TRBV11-3	TGTGCCAGCAGCTTACGCGGACAGGGTGTCCACGAGCAGTACTTC	CASSLRGQGVHEQYF
TRBJ1-6	NA	NA	TRBV5-1	TGCGCCAGCAGCACTGGACAGTCTAATTCACCCCTCCACTTT	CASSTGQSNSPLHF
TRBJ1-1	once	NA	TRBV6-5	TGTGCCAGCAGTTACACTTCTGGGGGCAGGACTGAAGCTTTCTTT	CASSYTSGGRTEAFF
TRBJ1-4	NA	TRBD1	TRBV6-1	TGTGCCAGCAGTGAAGGGTCGCCGAAGGGGGCATCTAATGAAAAACTGTTTTTT	CASSEGSPKGASNEKLFF
TRBJ2-5	NA	NA	TRBV7-3	TGTGCCAGCAGCCCCAGGGGCAGGGGAGGTTCGGAGACCCAGTACTTC	CASSPRGRGGSETQYF
TRBJ1-5	NA	NA	TRBV9	TGTGCCAGCAGCGTAGAGGATAATCAGCCCCAGCATTTT	CASSVEDNQPQHF
TRBJ1-2	once	TRBD1	TRBV3-1/TRBV3-2	TGTGCCAGCAGCGGGGGACAGGGACGTTACGGCTACACCTTC	CASSGGQGRYGYTF